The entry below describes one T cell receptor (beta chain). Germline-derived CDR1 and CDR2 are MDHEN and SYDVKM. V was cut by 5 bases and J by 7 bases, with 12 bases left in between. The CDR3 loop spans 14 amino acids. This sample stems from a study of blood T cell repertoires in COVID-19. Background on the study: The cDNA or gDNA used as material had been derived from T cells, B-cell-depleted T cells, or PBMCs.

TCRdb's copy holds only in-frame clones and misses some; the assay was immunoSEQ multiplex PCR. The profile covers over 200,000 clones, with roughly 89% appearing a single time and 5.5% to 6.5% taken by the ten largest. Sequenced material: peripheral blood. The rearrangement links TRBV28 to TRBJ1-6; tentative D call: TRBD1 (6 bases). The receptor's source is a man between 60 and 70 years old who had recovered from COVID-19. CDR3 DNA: TGTGCCAGCAGTCAGGGGTACTGGAATTCACCCCTCCACTTT. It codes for CASSQGYWNSPLHF.